This T cell receptor (beta chain) was captured by sequencing in a study of blood T cells in healthy people across ages. About the research overall: Per two T cells, template switching captured roughly one barcoded beta molecule. Broader study findings: Estimates of total diversity, which came from one million sequenced T cells, were considered to be underestimates.

This clonotype was counted only a few times. Its antigen is as yet unknown. Germline V gives CDR1 KGHDR, CDR2 SFDVKD. The CDR3 totals 14 residues. V trimming: 9 bases; J trimming: 4 bases; junction bases outside the gene matches: 10. A second PCR, run for roughly 7 to 11 cycles, used a sample-barcoded 5' primer plus a J-beta primer mix. TCRdb reprocessed the 5' RACE reads with MiXCR, giving one entry per CDR3 protein. This sample yields 1.5 million to 2 million distinct CDR3 sequences, of which 49% are seen a single time; approximately 2.1% belongs to the top ten. What was sequenced was blood. The chain is built from TRBV24-1 and TRBJ2-5; 7 bases fit TRBD2. The sequence came from a woman aged 40 to 50 in good health. This chain's CDR3 is CATEDGGGGETQYF. The DNA of the CDR3 is TGTGCCACCGAAGACGGCGGGGGAGGAGAGACCCAGTACTTC.